What follows are 8 T cell receptor beta chains derived from one specimen sequenced in a study of blood T cell repertoires in COVID-19. TCRdb keeps only in-frame clones here, not all; method: immunoSEQ multiplex PCR. Of a few hundred thousand clones listed, roughly 90% are singletons. The sample consisted of peripheral blood. These receptors were taken from a man between 18 and 35 years old who had recovered from COVID-19.

This chain links TRBV19 with TRBJ2-7; D ambiguous. Per the germline V gene, CDR1 is LNHDA and CDR2 is SQIVND (reference sequence). The CDR3 has 15 amino acids. Trimming pared 3 bases from V and 0 bases from J, leaving 12 bases between. The CDR3 bases are TGTGCCAGTAGTATGTCACCCCCGAGCTCCTACGAGCAGTACTTC. Its protein is CASSMSPPSSYEQYF.

About this clone itself: One end of the junction varies from germline; a read error may be responsible. The chain has TRBV6-5 and TRBJ1-3, with TRBD1 matching over 9 bases. The CDR3 spans 15 residues. Germline V CDR1 and CDR2: MNHEY, SVGAGI. The CDR3 DNA is TGTGCCAGCAGTGACTCGGGACAGGGAACTCACACCATATATTTT. Protein product: CASSDSGQGTHTIYF.

The chain combines TRBV6-2 or TRBV6-3 with TRBJ2-1, with TRBD2 matching over 7 bases. Trimming cost V 5 bases and J 2 bases; bases outside gene matches: 12. Germline CDR1 MNHEY, CDR2 SVGEGT. CDR3 length: 17 amino acids. CDR3 in amino acids: CASSPTGSSGAYNEQFF. The CDR3 DNA is TGTGCCAGCAGTCCAACCGGGTCTAGCGGAGCCTACAATGAGCAGTTCTTC.

V gene TRBV7-2 combines with J gene TRBJ1-3; possible D gene TRBD1, 5 bases. CDR3 length: 16 amino acids. V lost 3 bases to trimming and J lost 1 base, with 13 bases between them. Germline values: CDR1 SGHTA, CDR2 FQGNSA. CDR3 residues: CASSLMGGPSGNTIYF. DNA of the CDR3: TGTGCCAGCAGCTTGATGGGGGGACCTTCTGGAAACACCATATATTTT.

This clone was seen once. This chain links TRBV5-1 with TRBJ1-1; D not certain. V was trimmed by 3 bases and J by 5 bases, leaving 17 bases between them. The CDR3 loop spans 15 amino acids. Per the germline V gene, CDR1 is SGHRS and CDR2 is YFSETQ. CDR3 sequence reads: CASSSGWASGTEAFF. CDR3 DNA sequence: TGCGCCAGCAGCTCGGGGTGGGCGTCGGGGACTGAAGCTTTCTTT.

This sequence joins TRBV28 and TRBJ1-2; possibly TRBD1 for D (5 bases). The CDR3 covers 16 residues. The germline gives CDR1 MDHEN, CDR2 SYDVKM. Deletions cut 3 bases from V and 4 bases from J, with 18 bases between. DNA of the CDR3: TGTGCCAGCAGTTTCCCCTCCCAGGGATCCTTCTATGGCTACACCTTC. Translation gives CASSFPSQGSFYGYTF.

The sample holds one count of this clone. The chain is built from TRBV7-9 and TRBJ2-7, with 8 bases matching TRBD1. The J segment lost 7 bases and the V segment lost 2 bases, leaving 13 bases of the junction unmatched. This CDR3 has 16 residues. The germline V gene encodes CDR1 SEHNR and CDR2 FQNEAQ (reference sequence). The DNA of the CDR3 is TGTGCCAGCAGCTTACTATCCGGGCAGGGGGCGAGAGAGCAGTACTTC. Encoded protein: CASSLLSGQGAREQYF.

The CDR3 region is CASSYSTGGDTEAFF. The CDR3 nucleotides are TGTGCCAGCAGTTACTCGACGGGGGGGGACACTGAAGCTTTCTTT. V gene TRBV6-5 combines with J gene TRBJ1-1, with D maybe TRBD1 (5 bases). Germline lookup yields CDR1 MNHEY and CDR2 SVGAGI. The CDR3 runs 15 residues. V was pared by 0 bases and J by 3 bases, with 11 bases between.